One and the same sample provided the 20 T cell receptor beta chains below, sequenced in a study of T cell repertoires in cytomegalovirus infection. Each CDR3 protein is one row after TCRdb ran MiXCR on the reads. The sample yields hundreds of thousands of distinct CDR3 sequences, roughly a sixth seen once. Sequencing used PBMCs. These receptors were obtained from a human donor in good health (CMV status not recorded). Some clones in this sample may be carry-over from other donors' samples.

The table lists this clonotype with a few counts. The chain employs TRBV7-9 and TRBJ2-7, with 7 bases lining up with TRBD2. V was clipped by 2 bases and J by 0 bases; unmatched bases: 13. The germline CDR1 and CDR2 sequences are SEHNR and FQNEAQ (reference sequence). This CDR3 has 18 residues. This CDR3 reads CASSLQPGEGQGSYEQYF. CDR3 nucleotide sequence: TGTGCCAGCAGCTTACAACCGGGGGAGGGTCAGGGCTCCTACGAGCAGTACTTC.

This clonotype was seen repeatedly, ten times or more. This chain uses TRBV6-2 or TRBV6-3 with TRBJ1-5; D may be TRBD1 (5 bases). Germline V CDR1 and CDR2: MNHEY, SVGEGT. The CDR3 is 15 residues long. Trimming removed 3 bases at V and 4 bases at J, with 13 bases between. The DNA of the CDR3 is TGTGCCAGCAGTTATCGCCAGGGACTAAATCAGCCCCAGCATTTT. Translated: CASSYRQGLNQPQHF.

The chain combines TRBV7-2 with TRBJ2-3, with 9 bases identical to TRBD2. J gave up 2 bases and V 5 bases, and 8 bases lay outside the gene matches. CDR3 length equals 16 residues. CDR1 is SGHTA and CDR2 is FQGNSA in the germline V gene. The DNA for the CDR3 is TGTGCCAGCAGCCCCCCTGCGGGGGGGTCCACAGATACGCAGTATTTT. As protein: CASSPPAGGSTDTQYF.

The CDR3 DNA is TGTGCCAGCAGCGGAGGGACAGCCGGGGAGCTGTTTTTT. Translated, it gives CASSGGTAGELFF. The chain couples TRBV7-4 to TRBJ2-2; tentatively, D is TRBD1 (7 bases). This CDR3 is 13 amino acids long. From germline, CDR1 is SGHVT and CDR2 SQSDAQ. Deletions cut 5 bases from V and 6 bases from J, with 10 bases between.

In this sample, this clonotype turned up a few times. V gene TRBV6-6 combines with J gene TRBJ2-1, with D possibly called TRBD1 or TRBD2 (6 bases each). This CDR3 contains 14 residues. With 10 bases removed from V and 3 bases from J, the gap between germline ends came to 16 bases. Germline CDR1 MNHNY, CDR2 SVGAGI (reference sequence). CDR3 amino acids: CATTRGEGYNEQFF. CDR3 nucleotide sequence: TGTGCCACTACGAGGGGGGAAGGCTACAATGAGCAGTTCTTC.

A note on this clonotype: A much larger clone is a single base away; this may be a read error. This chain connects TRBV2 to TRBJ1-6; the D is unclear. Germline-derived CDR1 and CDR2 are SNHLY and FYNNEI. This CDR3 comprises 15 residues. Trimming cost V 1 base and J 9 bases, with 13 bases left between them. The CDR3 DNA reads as TGTGCCAGCAGTGAAGGAGAGGATCGGGCTTCACCCCTCCACTTT. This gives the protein CASSEGEDRASPLHF.

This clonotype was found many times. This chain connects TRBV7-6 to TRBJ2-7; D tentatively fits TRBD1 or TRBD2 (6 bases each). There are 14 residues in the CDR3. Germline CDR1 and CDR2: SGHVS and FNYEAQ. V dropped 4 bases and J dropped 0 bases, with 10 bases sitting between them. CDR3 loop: CASSSGGGSYEQYF. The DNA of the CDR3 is TGTGCCAGCAGCTCCGGAGGGGGCTCCTACGAGCAGTACTTC.

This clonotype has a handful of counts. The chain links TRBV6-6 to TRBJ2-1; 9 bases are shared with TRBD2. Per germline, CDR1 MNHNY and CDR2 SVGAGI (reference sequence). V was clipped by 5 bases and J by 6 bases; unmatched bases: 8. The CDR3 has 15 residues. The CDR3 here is CASSPSGGPLNEQFF. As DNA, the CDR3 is TGTGCCAGCAGTCCCAGCGGGGGGCCCCTCAATGAGCAGTTCTTC.

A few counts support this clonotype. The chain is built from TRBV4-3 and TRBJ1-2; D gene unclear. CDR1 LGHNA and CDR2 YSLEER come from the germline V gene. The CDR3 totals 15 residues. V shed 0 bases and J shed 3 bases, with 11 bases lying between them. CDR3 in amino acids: CASSQDEAAYYGYTF. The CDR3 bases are TGCGCCAGCAGCCAAGATGAGGCAGCCTACTATGGCTACACCTTC.

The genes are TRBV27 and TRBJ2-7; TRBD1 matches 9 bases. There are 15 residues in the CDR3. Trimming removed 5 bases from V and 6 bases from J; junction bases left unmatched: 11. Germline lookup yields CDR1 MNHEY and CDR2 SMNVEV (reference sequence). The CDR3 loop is CASSVAGTGFGEQYF. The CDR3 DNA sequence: TGTGCCAGCAGTGTAGCCGGGACAGGGTTTGGCGAGCAGTACTTC.

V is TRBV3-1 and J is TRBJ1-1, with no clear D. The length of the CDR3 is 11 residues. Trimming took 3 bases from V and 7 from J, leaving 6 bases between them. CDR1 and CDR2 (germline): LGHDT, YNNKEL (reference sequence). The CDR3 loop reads CASSHGSEAFF. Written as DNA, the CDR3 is TGTGCCAGCAGCCACGGGAGTGAAGCTTTCTTT.

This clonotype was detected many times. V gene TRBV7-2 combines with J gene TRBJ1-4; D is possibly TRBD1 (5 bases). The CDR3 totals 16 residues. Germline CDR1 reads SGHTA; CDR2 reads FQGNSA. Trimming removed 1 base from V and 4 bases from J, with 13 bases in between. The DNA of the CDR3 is TGTGCCAGCAGCTTAGGAGGATCCGGGGGTAATGAAAAACTGTTTTTT. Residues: CASSLGGSGGNEKLFF.

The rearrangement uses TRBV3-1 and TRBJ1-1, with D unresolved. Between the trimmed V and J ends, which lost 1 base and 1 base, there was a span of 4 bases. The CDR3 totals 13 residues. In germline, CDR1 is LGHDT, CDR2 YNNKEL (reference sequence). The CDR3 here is CASSQARNTEAFF. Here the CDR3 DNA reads TGTGCCAGCAGCCAAGCTAGGAACACTGAAGCTTTCTTT.

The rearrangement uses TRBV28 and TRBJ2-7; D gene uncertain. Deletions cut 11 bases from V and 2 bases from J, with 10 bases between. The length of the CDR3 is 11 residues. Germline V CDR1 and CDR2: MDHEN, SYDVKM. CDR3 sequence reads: CAASGTYEQYF. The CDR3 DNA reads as TGTGCCGCCAGTGGGACCTACGAGCAGTACTTC.

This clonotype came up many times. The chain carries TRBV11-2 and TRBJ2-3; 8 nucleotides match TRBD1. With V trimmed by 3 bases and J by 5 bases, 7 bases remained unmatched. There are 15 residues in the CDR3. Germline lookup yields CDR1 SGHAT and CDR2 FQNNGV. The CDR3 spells CASSFLQGARDTQYF. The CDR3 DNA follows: TGTGCCAGCAGCTTTCTTCAGGGGGCGAGAGATACGCAGTATTTT.

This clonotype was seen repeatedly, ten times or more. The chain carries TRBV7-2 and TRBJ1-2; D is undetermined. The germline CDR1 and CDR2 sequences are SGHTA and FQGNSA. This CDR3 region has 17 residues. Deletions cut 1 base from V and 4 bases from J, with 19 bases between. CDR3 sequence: CASSLEISRTALYGYTF. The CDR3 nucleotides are TGTGCCAGCAGCTTAGAAATTAGTAGGACGGCCCTCTATGGCTACACCTTC.

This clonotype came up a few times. CDR3 protein: CASSGIGNQPQHF. The CDR3 DNA sequence: TGTGCCAGCAGTGGTATAGGGAATCAGCCCCAGCATTTT. This rearrangement joins TRBV12-3 or TRBV12-4 to TRBJ1-5; D remains ambiguous. Trimming pared 5 bases from V and 4 bases from J, leaving 9 bases between. The CDR3 loop spans 13 amino acids.

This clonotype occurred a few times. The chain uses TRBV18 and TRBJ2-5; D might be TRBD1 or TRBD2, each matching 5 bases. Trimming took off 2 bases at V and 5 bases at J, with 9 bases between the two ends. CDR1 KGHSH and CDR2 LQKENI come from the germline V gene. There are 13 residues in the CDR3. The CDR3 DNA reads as TGTGCCAGCTCACCATCCGAGGGGGAGACCCAGTACTTC. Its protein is CASSPSEGETQYF.

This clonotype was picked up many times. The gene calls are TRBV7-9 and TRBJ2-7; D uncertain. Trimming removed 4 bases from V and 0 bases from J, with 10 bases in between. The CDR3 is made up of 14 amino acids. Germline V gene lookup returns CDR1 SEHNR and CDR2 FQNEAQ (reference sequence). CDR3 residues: CASSSLGVSYEQYF. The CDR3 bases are TGTGCCAGCAGCTCGCTTGGGGTCTCCTACGAGCAGTACTTC. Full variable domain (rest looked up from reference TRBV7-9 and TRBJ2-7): DTGVSQNPRHKITKRGQNVTFRCDPISEHNRLYWYRQTLGQGPEFLTYFQNEAQLEKSRLLSDRFSAERPKGSFSTLEIQRTEQGDSAMYLCASSSLGVSYEQYFGPGTRLTVT.

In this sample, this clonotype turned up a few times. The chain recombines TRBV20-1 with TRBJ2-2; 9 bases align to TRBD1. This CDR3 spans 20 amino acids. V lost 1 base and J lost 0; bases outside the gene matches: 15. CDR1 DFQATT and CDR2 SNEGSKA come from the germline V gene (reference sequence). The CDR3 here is CSARVAPGQGLTANTGELFF. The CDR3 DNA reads TGCAGTGCTAGAGTCGCCCCGGGACAGGGATTGACCGCGAACACCGGGGAGCTGTTTTTT.